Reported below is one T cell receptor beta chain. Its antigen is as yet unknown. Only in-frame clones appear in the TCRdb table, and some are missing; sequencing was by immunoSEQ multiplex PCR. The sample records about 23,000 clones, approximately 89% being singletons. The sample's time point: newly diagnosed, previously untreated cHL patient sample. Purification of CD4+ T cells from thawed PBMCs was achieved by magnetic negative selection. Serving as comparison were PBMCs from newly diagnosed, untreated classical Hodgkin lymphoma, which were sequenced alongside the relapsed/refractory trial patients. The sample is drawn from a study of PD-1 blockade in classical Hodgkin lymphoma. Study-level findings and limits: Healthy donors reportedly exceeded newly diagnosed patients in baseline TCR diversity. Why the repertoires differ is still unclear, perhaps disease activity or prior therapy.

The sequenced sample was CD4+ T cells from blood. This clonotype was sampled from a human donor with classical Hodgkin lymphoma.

CDR3 region: CASRDRRDTEAFF. CDR3 nucleotides: TGCGCCAGTAGGGACCGCCGGGACACTGAAGCTTTCTTT. The genes are TRBV10-2 and TRBJ1-1, with D possibly TRBD1 on 5 matching bases. This CDR3 is built from 13 residues. CDR1 is WSHSY, CDR2 SAAADI, per germline. The germline V and J ends were trimmed by 9 bases and 3 bases, with 14 bases remaining between them.